This T cell receptor (beta chain) appears in the sequencing data of a study of T cell repertoires in cytomegalovirus infection (dated by TCRdb to between 2017 and 2020). Background on the whole study: Donor HLA type was relevant to the analysis, because carriage of CMV infection together with the matching HLA type was indicated by public TCR beta signatures. Here is what the overall study found, with its caveats: The ex vivo response was dominated by HLA-C-restricted CMV-specific TCR beta clonotypes, and the single most frequent clonotype in two of eight donors was supplied by these HLA-C-restricted clonotypes. Carriers of CMV infection plus the relevant HLA type were discriminated by the cumulative frequency of public TCR beta family members in the study cohort and in an independent approximately 340-donor cohort.

This clonotype has ten or more counts. Its recognized antigen is unknown. Base qualities are not provided; no much larger clone lies one nucleotide away. For this chain, trimming is 4 bases at the V end and 6 bases at the J end, and the number of junction bases without a gene match is 8. The CDR3, cysteine through phenylalanine, is 15 amino acids long. Of all the DNA, just the CDR3 is kept, 45 bases in frame from base 1. The run used an Illumina HiSeq 1500. TCRdb reprocessed the public reads (quality trimming at Q25 with fastp, clone calling with MiXCR) and kept in-frame beta chains. When rows share a CDR3 protein, they turn into one entry using the most common DNA and genes. The sample has under 100,000 distinct CDR3 sequences on record, 3.7% of them singletons. The ten largest clones represent less than 5% of the sample.

This receptor was obtained from a human donor in good health (CMV status not recorded). Some clones in this sample may be carry-over from other donors' samples. Sequenced material: PBMCs. Recombination joined TRBV12-3 or TRBV12-4 with TRBJ1-5; 8 bases in the middle match TRBD1. The DNA sequence follows: TGTGCCAGCAGTTGGGCTACAGGGGGAGGTCAGCCCCAGCATTTT. This gives the protein CASSWATGGGQPQHF.